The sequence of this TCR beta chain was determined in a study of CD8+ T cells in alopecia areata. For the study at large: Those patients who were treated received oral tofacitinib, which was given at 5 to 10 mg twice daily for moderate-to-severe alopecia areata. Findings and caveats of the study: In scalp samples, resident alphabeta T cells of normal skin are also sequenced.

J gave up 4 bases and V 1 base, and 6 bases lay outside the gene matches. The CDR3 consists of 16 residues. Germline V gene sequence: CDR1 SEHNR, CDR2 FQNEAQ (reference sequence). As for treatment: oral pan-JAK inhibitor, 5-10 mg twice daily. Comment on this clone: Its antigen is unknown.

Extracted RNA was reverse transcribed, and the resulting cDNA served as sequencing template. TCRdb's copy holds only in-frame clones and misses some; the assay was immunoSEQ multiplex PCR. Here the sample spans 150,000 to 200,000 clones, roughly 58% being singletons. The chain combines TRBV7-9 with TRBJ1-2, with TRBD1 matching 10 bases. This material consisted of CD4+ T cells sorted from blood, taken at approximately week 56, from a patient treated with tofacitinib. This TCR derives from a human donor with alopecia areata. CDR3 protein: CASSLGSGTGAYGYTF. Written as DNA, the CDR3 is TGTGCCAGCAGCTTAGGCTCCGGGACAGGGGCCTATGGCTACACCTTC.